This T cell receptor (beta chain) was obtained from a study of T cells in Graves' hyperthyroidism and ophthalmopathy. This clonotype was seen once. The junction differs from germline at one of its ends, possibly a read error. From RNA transcripts, TCR beta CDR3 regions were amplified. With the HTBI primer set, the TCR CDR3 went through a first round of RT-PCR. TCRdb redid the calling of the multiplex PCR reads with MiXCR, one entry per CDR3 protein. The table includes approximately 500,000 distinct CDR3 sequences, about 43% detected once. CDR3 length equals 15 residues. Germline V lookup: CDR1 SSHAT, CDR2 FNYEAQ (reference sequence).

The rearrangement uses TRBV7-7 and TRBJ2-2; D remains unclear. The sequenced sample was peripheral blood or thyroid tissue (not recorded which). The TCR was taken from a woman between 18 and 29 years old with Graves' hyperthyroidism. CDR3 sequence: CASNPYRVSTGELFF. The DNA of the CDR3 is TGTGCTAGCAACCCATATAGGGTATCGACCGGGGAGCTGTTTTTT.